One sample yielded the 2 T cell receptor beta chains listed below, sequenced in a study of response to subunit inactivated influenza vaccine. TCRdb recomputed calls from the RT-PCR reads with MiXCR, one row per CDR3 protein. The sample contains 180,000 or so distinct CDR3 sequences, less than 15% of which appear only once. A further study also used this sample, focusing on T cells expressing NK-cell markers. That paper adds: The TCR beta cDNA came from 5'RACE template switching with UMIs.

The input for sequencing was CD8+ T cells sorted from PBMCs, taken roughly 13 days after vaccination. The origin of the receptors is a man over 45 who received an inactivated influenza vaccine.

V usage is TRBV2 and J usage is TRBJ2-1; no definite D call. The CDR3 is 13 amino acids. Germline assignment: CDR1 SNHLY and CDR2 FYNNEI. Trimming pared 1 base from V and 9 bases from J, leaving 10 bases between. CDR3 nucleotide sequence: TGTGCCAGCAGTGAAGACAGCCGTCCTGAGCAGTTCTTC. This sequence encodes CASSEDSRPEQFF.

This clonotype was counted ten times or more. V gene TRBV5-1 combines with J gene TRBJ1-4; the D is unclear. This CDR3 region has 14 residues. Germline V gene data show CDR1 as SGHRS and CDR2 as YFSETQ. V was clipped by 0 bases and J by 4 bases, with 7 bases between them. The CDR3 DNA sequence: TGCGCCAGCAGCTTGGGGCAGGATAATGAAAAACTGTTTTTT. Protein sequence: CASSLGQDNEKLFF.